This T cell receptor beta chain comes out of a study of T cell responses to AZD1222 COVID-19 vaccine. Broader study findings: As reported, nearly half of all spike-specific TCRs target variant regions that are unmutated. The donor cohort was predominantly white British with a female majority, and clonal diversity may have been underestimated.

With respect to this clone: Its specificity is not known.

Clones were read by immunoSEQ multiplex PCR, and TCRdb kept only the in-frame ones, dropping some. Among approximately 150,000 clones listed, 85% to 95% were seen once. J lost 7 bases, V lost 6 bases, and 13 bases had no gene match. Germline V gene data show CDR1 as MNHEY and CDR2 as SVGAGI. CDR3 length equals 15 residues. The chain uses TRBV6-5 and TRBJ1-1; 8 nucleotides line up with TRBD1. This clonotype was sampled from an adult who had recovered from COVID-19. Sequenced here: peripheral blood, sampled after recovery from COVID-19. CDR3 coding DNA: TGTGCCAGCAGCCCGAGGCGGACAGGGAATAATGAAGCTTTCTTT. Its protein product is CASSPRRTGNNEAFF.